This TCR beta chain is drawn from a study of cytomegalovirus exposure and HLA in healthy donors. Findings of the study overall: Some TCR beta chains (approximately 180 of them) were listed as cytomegalovirus-associated. Excluded were some V segments that proved indistinguishable, including TRBV6-2 and TRBV6-3.

Remarks on this clone: Its matching antigen is unknown.

The V end was cut by 6 bases, the J end by 7 bases, with 21 bases between. CDR3 length: 16 residues. Germline CDR1 MNHEY, CDR2 SMNVEV (reference sequence). Primers: 60 Vbeta forward and 13 Jbeta reverse. Clones were sequenced by immunoSEQ multiplex PCR, and TCRdb holds only the in-frame ones, with some missing. The sample includes 150,000 to 200,000 clones, roughly 79% of them seen just once. The sample was PBMCs. This receptor was taken from a young woman in good health and CMV-seropositive. The rearrangement links TRBV27 to TRBJ2-2; D may be TRBD2 (6 bases). The CDR3 spells CASSLRVGGRGGELFF. The CDR3 nucleotides are TGTGCCAGCAGCCTCCGGGTCGGGGGTCGTGGCGGGGAGCTGTTTTTT.